The rows below give T cell receptor beta chains drawn from one sample of a study of CD8 T cells in ankylosing spondylitis. Using its own MiXCR run on the 5' RACE reads, TCRdb lists one record per CDR3 protein. Of approximately 400,000 distinct CDR3 sequences listed, over 15% were seen once; the top ten hold approximately 1%. Sequenced sample: blood, either unsorted or a sorted T cell fraction (not recorded which). Receptors originate from a male donor with ankylosing spondylitis. Both conserved end residues are part of each CDR3. D genes are given only for firm matches. Some rows mark clone size as missing; the rest say once, few, many or name a class of expanded clone.

J | size | D | length | V | CDR3 | DNA
TRBJ2-1 | - | - | 13 | TRBV11-3 | CASSSFFYNEQFF | TGTGCCAGCAGCTCCTTCTTCTACAATGAGCAGTTCTTC
TRBJ1-2 | - | - | 14 | TRBV2 | CASSPADSNYGYTF | TGTGCCAGCAGTCCCGCAGACAGCAACTATGGCTACACCTTC
TRBJ2-1 | few | - | 18 | TRBV28 | CASRGVWDMAGAYNEQFF | TGTGCCAGCAGGGGAGTTTGGGACATGGCGGGAGCTTACAATGAGCAGTTCTTC
TRBJ2-1 | many | - | 15 | TRBV9 | CASSVGPNSYNEQFF | TGTGCCAGCAGCGTGGGTCCAAATTCCTACAATGAGCAGTTCTTC
TRBJ1-3 | - | - | 14 | TRBV20-1 | CSASNRLSGNTIYF | TGCAGTGCTAGCAACAGGCTCTCTGGAAACACCATATATTTT
TRBJ1-5 | - | TRBD1 | 13 | TRBV12-3/TRBV12-4 | CATSDRLNQPQHF | TGTGCCACCTCGGACAGGCTAAATCAGCCCCAGCATTTT
TRBJ2-5 | - | - | 14 | TRBV30 | CAWSYLPTGETQYF | TGTGCCTGGAGTTACCTCCCGACGGGCGAGACCCAGTACTTC
TRBJ2-1 | many | - | 15 | TRBV10-3 | CAISEGTGSYNEQFF | TGTGCCATCAGTGAAGGGACGGGATCTTACAATGAGCAGTTCTTC
TRBJ2-7 | once | - | 13 | TRBV7-2 | CASSPGNPYEQYF | TGTGCCAGCAGCCCGGGGAACCCCTACGAGCAGTACTTC
TRBJ1-5 | few | TRBD1 | 15 | TRBV5-1 | CASSRGTESNQPQHF | TGCGCCAGCAGCCGCGGGACAGAGAGCAATCAGCCCCAGCATTTT
TRBJ1-4 | - | - | 17 | TRBV15 | CATSRRDTGTTNEKLFF | TGTGCCACCAGCCGTAGAGATACAGGGACAACTAATGAAAAACTGTTTTTT
TRBJ2-5 | few | - | 14 | TRBV20-1 | CSAGEVAPQETQYF | TGCAGTGCTGGCGAGGTAGCTCCCCAAGAGACCCAGTACTTC
TRBJ2-5 | few | - | 14 | TRBV6-5 | CASSYYGGEETQYF | TGTGCCAGCAGTTACTACGGCGGGGAAGAGACCCAGTACTTC
TRBJ2-5 | - | - | 14 | TRBV2 | CASSGRLIQETQYF | TGTGCCAGCAGTGGTCGCCTTATACAAGAGACCCAGTACTTC
TRBJ1-4 | - | TRBD1 | 15 | TRBV12-3/TRBV12-4 | CASSTPGTGNEKLFF | TGTGCCAGCAGTACGCCCGGGACAGGGAATGAAAAACTGTTTTTT
TRBJ2-7 | - | TRBD1 | 14 | TRBV30 | CAWSVGGQSYEQYF | TGTGCCTGGAGTGTTGGGGGACAGTCCTACGAGCAGTACTTC
TRBJ2-2 | few | TRBD1 | 16 | TRBV7-6 | CASSPEGQGITGELFF | TGTGCCAGCAGCCCCGAGGGACAGGGGATCACCGGGGAGCTGTTTTTT
TRBJ1-6 | - | TRBD1 | 15 | TRBV18 | CASSPRQGENSPLHF | TGTGCCAGCTCACCAAGACAGGGGGAGAATTCACCCCTCCACTTT
TRBJ2-7 | few | - | 15 | TRBV12-3/TRBV12-4 | CASSLVGPMGYEQYF | TGTGCCAGCAGTTTGGTTGGGCCCATGGGCTACGAGCAGTACTTC
TRBJ2-7 | - | - | 15 | TRBV9 | CASSQDSTLSYEQYF | TGTGCCAGCAGCCAGGACAGCACCCTCTCCTACGAGCAGTACTTC
TRBJ2-6 | many | - | 15 | TRBV12-3/TRBV12-4 | CASSRWGSGANVLTF | TGTGCCAGCAGTCGATGGGGCTCTGGGGCCAACGTCCTGACTTTC
TRBJ2-3 | few | TRBD2 | 16 | TRBV15 | CATSRVRAGSTDTQYF | TGTGCCACCAGCAGAGTTAGAGCGGGAAGCACAGATACGCAGTATTTT
TRBJ1-4 | - | - | 15 | TRBV4-2 | CASSRRGEGNEKLFF | TGTGCCAGCAGCCGACGGGGTGAGGGTAATGAAAAACTGTTTTTT
TRBJ1-5 | few | TRBD1 | 15 | TRBV7-8 | CASSLQGAVNQPQHF | TGTGCCAGCAGCTTACAGGGGGCAGTAAATCAGCCCCAGCATTTT
TRBJ2-1 | - | TRBD2 | 16 | TRBV10-2 | CASSSNRTSGKVEQFF | TGCGCCAGCAGTTCAAACAGGACTAGCGGGAAAGTTGAGCAGTTCTTC
TRBJ1-1 | - | - | 9 | TRBV20-1 | CSAKSEAFF | TGCAGTGCCAAAAGTGAAGCTTTCTTT
TRBJ2-1 | many | - | 17 | TRBV12-3/TRBV12-4 | CASSPRYFADSYNEQFF | TGTGCCAGCAGTCCCCGGTACTTTGCGGACTCCTACAATGAGCAGTTCTTC
TRBJ2-6 | few | - | 16 | TRBV5-5 | CASSLAVGSGANVLTF | TGTGCCAGCAGCTTGGCCGTCGGCTCTGGGGCCAACGTCCTGACTTTC
TRBJ2-7 | many | TRBD1 | 14 | TRBV20-1 | CSAQKQGELYEQYF | TGCAGTGCCCAAAAACAGGGGGAACTCTACGAGCAGTACTTC
TRBJ1-4 | many | - | 13 | TRBV10-3 | CARVVHRSEKLFF | TGTGCCAGAGTGGTCCACCGGAGCGAAAAACTGTTTTTT
TRBJ1-2 | - | - | 14 | TRBV20-1 | CSAALSGAGHGYTF | TGCAGTGCTGCCCTTTCCGGGGCCGGGCATGGCTACACCTTC
TRBJ1-2 | - | TRBD1 | 14 | TRBV27 | CASSINRQGGGYTF | TGTGCCAGCAGCATCAACCGACAGGGGGGGGGCTACACCTTC
TRBJ1-6 | - | - | 15 | TRBV18 | CASSSDMLGNSPLHF | TGTGCCAGCTCAAGCGACATGCTGGGAAATTCACCCCTCCACTTT
TRBJ1-4 | - | - | 13 | TRBV20-1 | CSARGSGNEKLFF | TGCAGTGCTAGAGGGTCGGGCAATGAAAAACTGTTTTTT
TRBJ2-2 | - | TRBD1 | 16 | TRBV7-2 | CASSSNPGQGAGELFF | TGTGCCAGCAGCTCGAACCCAGGACAGGGGGCCGGGGAGCTGTTTTTT
TRBJ1-5 | - | - | 15 | TRBV6-2/TRBV6-3 | CASSYRAGVSQPQHF | TGTGCCAGCAGTTACCGCGCGGGAGTGAGTCAGCCCCAGCATTTT
TRBJ2-7 | - | - | 13 | TRBV3-1 | CASSRAGLDEQYF | TGTGCCAGCAGCCGGGCAGGATTAGACGAGCAGTACTTC
TRBJ2-7 | few | TRBD2 | 16 | TRBV7-2 | CASSLIAGGPNYEQYF | TGTGCCAGCAGCTTAATAGCGGGAGGGCCAAACTACGAGCAGTACTTC
TRBJ1-2 | few | TRBD1 | 14 | TRBV6-1 | CASRVGQGNYGYTF | TGTGCCAGCAGAGTTGGACAGGGTAACTATGGCTACACCTTC
TRBJ2-5 | - | - | 16 | TRBV5-1 | CASSPAGGRGPETQYF | TGCGCCAGCAGCCCGGCCGGGGGAAGGGGTCCCGAGACCCAGTACTTC
TRBJ1-2 | - | - | 13 | TRBV18 | CASSPLARRGYTF | TGTGCCAGCTCACCCCTAGCCCGCAGAGGCTACACCTTC
TRBJ2-7 | medium-sized | TRBD2 | 12 | TRBV29-1 | CSVEGSSGSQYF | TGCAGCGTTGAAGGTTCTAGCGGGAGCCAGTACTTC
TRBJ2-6 | few | TRBD2 | 16 | TRBV6-2/TRBV6-3 | CASRRLAGAGANVLTF | TGTGCCAGCAGACGCCTAGCGGGAGCTGGGGCCAACGTCCTGACTTTC
TRBJ2-5 | - | - | 15 | TRBV5-1 | CASSLVSGLQETQYF | TGCGCCAGCAGCTTGGTATCAGGGCTCCAAGAGACCCAGTACTTC
TRBJ2-1 | - | - | 16 | TRBV5-1 | CASSLFDRQEANEQFF | TGCGCCAGCAGCTTGTTCGACCGTCAAGAGGCTAATGAGCAGTTCTTC
TRBJ2-3 | once | - | 16 | TRBV3-1 | CASSLRAGASTDTQYF | TGTGCCAGCAGCCTACGAGCGGGCGCTAGCACAGATACGCAGTATTTT
TRBJ1-2 | many | - | 12 | TRBV12-3/TRBV12-4 | CASSQGYYGYTF | TGTGCCAGCAGTCAGGGTTACTATGGCTACACCTTC
TRBJ1-2 | few | - | 12 | TRBV28 | CASEEGTGGYTF | TGTGCCAGCGAAGAGGGGACGGGAGGCTACACCTTC
TRBJ2-7 | many | - | 14 | TRBV5-1 | CASNEQGYSYEQYF | TGCGCCAGCAACGAACAGGGTTACTCCTACGAGCAGTACTTC
TRBJ1-5 | - | TRBD1 | 16 | TRBV6-1 | CASSPYRTGGNQPQHF | TGTGCCAGCAGTCCCTATCGGACAGGGGGGAATCAGCCCCAGCATTTT
TRBJ1-6 | few | TRBD1 | 14 | TRBV20-1 | CSAISGTVNSPLHF | TGCAGTGCTATTTCAGGGACAGTGAATTCACCCCTCCACTTT
TRBJ2-7 | - | - | 15 | TRBV18 | CASSPRQSTSYEQYF | TGTGCCAGCTCACCACGGCAGAGTACCTCCTACGAGCAGTACTTC
TRBJ1-1 | few | - | 12 | TRBV2 | CATTGLNTEAFF | TGTGCCACGACAGGACTGAACACTGAAGCTTTCTTT
TRBJ2-5 | - | - | 15 | TRBV28 | CASSSGLLRQETQYF | TGTGCCAGCAGCTCGGGACTCCTAAGACAAGAGACCCAGTACTTC
TRBJ2-2 | - | - | 15 | TRBV5-1 | CASSDGRVPTGELFF | TGCGCCAGCAGCGATGGTAGGGTACCCACCGGGGAGCTGTTTTTT